This entry is about one T cell receptor (beta chain). The same CDR3 arises from other DNA sequences in this sample as well. This CDR3 region has 15 residues. After removal of 4 bases from V and 0 bases from J, the junction contained 4 bases not matched to a gene. Germline CDR1 SGHNT, CDR2 YYREEE (reference sequence). These data are taken from a study of blood T cell repertoires in COVID-19. As for the study in general: Some COVID-19 samples were acute and others convalescent; all came from the United States, Italy and Spain. The cDNA or gDNA used as material had been derived from T cells, B-cell-depleted T cells, or PBMCs.

Authors' analysis steps: Reference gene primer amplification gave estimated nucleated cell counts. TCRdb keeps only in-frame clones here, not all; method: immunoSEQ multiplex PCR. V and J calls and clone size follow that table, whereas D and trimming were derived from the DNA. The sample consists of some 140,000 clones, 79% of them appearing once. This receptor was taken from a man in his 60s with acute or convalescent COVID-19. Sample: peripheral blood. The rearrangement joins TRBV5-4 to TRBJ2-1; 7 bases are shared with TRBD2. The CDR3 sequence is CASSVASGSYNEQFF. The CDR3, as DNA: TGTGCCAGCAGCGTGGCTAGCGGCTCCTACAATGAGCAGTTCTTC.